This is a list of T cell receptor beta chains from one sample in a study of identical twins. TCRdb itself ran the 5' RACE reads through MiXCR, one entry per CDR3 protein. The table shows 690,000 or so distinct CDR3 sequences, with 8.6% occurring only once. These sequences were also reported in another study, on yellow fever vaccine responses in identical twins.

Sequencing input: PBMCs. Receptors originate from a young woman in good health. CDR3s include the opening cysteine and the closing phenylalanine or tryptophan. D genes are given only for firm matches. A row's size may be missing; if present it is once, few, many or a size class.

.	TRBJ1-2	TRBV29-1	.	TGCAGCGACCAGACAGTCGGGGGCTACACCTTC	CSDQTVGGYTF
.	TRBJ2-1	TRBV20-1	few	TGCAGTGCTAGAGCTCTGGTCTTGATGAATGAGCAGTTCTTC	CSARALVLMNEQFF
TRBD2	TRBJ2-7	TRBV20-1	.	TGCAGTGCTAAGACTAGCGGGGCCTCCGAGCAGTACTTC	CSAKTSGASEQYF
TRBD2	TRBJ2-5	TRBV20-1	.	TGCAGTGCCTCCCGGCGGGAGGTTAGGGAGACCCAGTACTTC	CSASRREVRETQYF
.	TRBJ2-7	TRBV11-2	.	TGTGCCAGCAGCTTAGGGGCAGAGTGGGAGCAGTACTTC	CASSLGAEWEQYF
TRBD1	TRBJ2-1	TRBV5-1	few	TGCGCCAGCAGCTCGAGAATTGGACAGGGGGCGTTCACTGAGCAGTTCTTC	CASSSRIGQGAFTEQFF
.	TRBJ2-3	TRBV6-5	.	TGTGCCAGCAGTTATCGCGACACGTACAGCACAGATACGCAGTATTTT	CASSYRDTYSTDTQYF
.	TRBJ2-7	TRBV7-6	.	TGTGCCAGCAGCTTAGGGGCGGGGCAAACCACCTACGAGCAGTACTTC	CASSLGAGQTTYEQYF
.	TRBJ2-7	TRBV10-3	.	TGTGCCATCAGGTCTAGGGATTACACCTACGAGCAGTACTTC	CAIRSRDYTYEQYF
TRBD2	TRBJ2-5	TRBV11-2	few	TGTGCCAGCAGCTCTAGGACACTCGGGGGGTGGGCCCCTTGTTTCCAAGAGACCCAGTACTTC	CASSSRTLGGWAPCFQETQYF
TRBD2	TRBJ2-7	TRBV25-1	many	TGTGCCAGCACCGAGAGGACTAGCGGGACAAGCGAGCAGTACTTC	CASTERTSGTSEQYF
.	TRBJ2-5	TRBV29-1	many	TGCAGCGTTCGTCTTGAGGGACGTCGACAAGAGACCCAGTACTTC	CSVRLEGRRQETQYF
TRBD2	TRBJ2-4	TRBV4-1	many	TGCGCCAGCAGCCAACCGACTAGCGGGACGGCCAAAAACATTCAGTACTTC	CASSQPTSGTAKNIQYF
.	TRBJ2-5	TRBV7-9	.	TGTGCCAGCAGCCTCTCACCTCCCGGCGGGCTCCAAGAGACCCAGTACTTC	CASSLSPPGGLQETQYF
TRBD1	TRBJ1-1	TRBV9	.	TGTGCCAGCAGCGACGGACAGGTGGGCACTGAAGCTTTCTTT	CASSDGQVGTEAFF
.	TRBJ2-7	TRBV7-2	few	TGTGCCAGCAGCTTTGACCTTTACGAGCAGTACTTC	CASSFDLYEQYF
TRBD1	TRBJ2-1	TRBV7-9	few	TGTGCCAGCAGCTTTGGGCAGGGGGAGTACAATGAGCAGTTCTTC	CASSFGQGEYNEQFF
.	TRBJ1-1	TRBV7-8	many	TGTGCCAGCAGCCCCTATGGGAGTAACACTGAAGCTTTCTTT	CASSPYGSNTEAFF
TRBD1	TRBJ1-1	TRBV7-9	many	TGTGCCAGCAGCTTAGGGGGGACAGAGAGTTCTGAAGCTTTCTTT	CASSLGGTESSEAFF
.	TRBJ2-4	TRBV5-1	few	TGCGCCAGCAGCCCGAGTCAGGTAAAAAACATTCAGTACTTC	CASSPSQVKNIQYF
.	TRBJ2-1	TRBV15	.	TGTGCCACCAGCAGGCTGAGGAGGGGTAGGGACAATGAGCAGTTCTTC	CATSRLRRGRDNEQFF
.	TRBJ1-2	TRBV25-1	many	TGTGCCAGCTCCGACAGACCCCTACTGGAAGGCTACACCTTC	CASSDRPLLEGYTF
.	TRBJ1-1	TRBV12-3/TRBV12-4	.	TGTGCCAGCAGCACCGGGGGGTTTCAGGGTGAAGCTTTCTTT	CASSTGGFQGEAFF
.	TRBJ2-7	TRBV11-1	.	TGTGCCAGCAGCCAAAGGGACACCTTGATTTACGAGCAGTACTTC	CASSQRDTLIYEQYF
.	TRBJ1-6	TRBV5-1	.	TGCGCCAGCAGCCCCGACGGGGGGGCTTTTTCACCCCTCCACTTT	CASSPDGGAFSPLHF
TRBD2	TRBJ2-6	TRBV2	.	TGTGCCAGCAGTGATGATAGCGGGGGCCACTCTGGGGCCAACGTCCTGACTTTC	CASSDDSGGHSGANVLTF
TRBD2	TRBJ2-3	TRBV20-1	.	TGCAGTGCTAGAGGATTTGGGACTAGCGGCACAGATACGCAGTATTTT	CSARGFGTSGTDTQYF
TRBD1	TRBJ2-1	TRBV6-1	few	TGTGCCAGCAGATCCCACGGGACAGGGCGTAATGAGCAGTTCTTC	CASRSHGTGRNEQFF
TRBD1	TRBJ2-7	TRBV28	.	TGTGCCAGCAGTTCCGGGACAGGACTCAAGTACGAGCAGTACTTC	CASSSGTGLKYEQYF
.	TRBJ2-7	TRBV28	few	TGTGCCAGCAGTTTAAGTGCCAGCGCCTACGAGCAGTACTTC	CASSLSASAYEQYF
.	TRBJ2-3	TRBV30	.	TGTGCCTGGAGTGTTTCGGCAGATACGCAGTATTTT	CAWSVSADTQYF
.	TRBJ2-4	TRBV20-1	many	TGCAGTGCTAGAGTGGATGCCAAAAACATTCAGTACTTC	CSARVDAKNIQYF
.	TRBJ2-1	TRBV7-9	.	TGTGCCAGCAGCTTGAGAACAGGGAGACACAATGAGCAGTTCTTC	CASSLRTGRHNEQFF
.	TRBJ1-5	TRBV12-3/TRBV12-4	many	TGTGCCAGCCTGTTAGGGAGTCGCAATCAGCCCCAGCATTTT	CASLLGSRNQPQHF
TRBD1	TRBJ1-5	TRBV19	.	TGTGCCAGTAGGGGATTACGGACAGGATTCAATCAGCCCCAGCATTTT	CASRGLRTGFNQPQHF
TRBD1	TRBJ2-5	TRBV5-1	few	TGCGCCAGCAGCACCAACAGGGGGCTAAAAGAGACCCAGTACTTC	CASSTNRGLKETQYF
TRBD1	TRBJ2-7	TRBV25-1	many	TGTGCCAGCAGTGAACGACAGGGGGCCTACGAGCAGTACTTC	CASSERQGAYEQYF
TRBD1	TRBJ2-3	TRBV6-1	few	TGTGCCAGCAGGGACAACAGGGGCCGGACAGATACGCAGTATTTT	CASRDNRGRTDTQYF
.	TRBJ1-1	TRBV5-4	once	TGTGCCAGCAGCTTGGTGGGGTCCGGGAGGTTCAACACTGAAGCTTTCTTT	CASSLVGSGRFNTEAFF
TRBD2	TRBJ2-1	TRBV25-1	many	TGTGCCAGCAGTGAATGGCCTAGCGGGAGCACCGATGAGCAGTTCTTC	CASSEWPSGSTDEQFF
.	TRBJ1-5	TRBV4-1	.	TGCGCCAGCAGCCAGCGGGTGAATCAGCCCCAGCATTTT	CASSQRVNQPQHF
.	TRBJ2-1	TRBV6-2/TRBV6-3	few	TGTGCCAGCAGTATCGCCGGGAACATTTTACCCTACAATGAGCAGTTCTTC	CASSIAGNILPYNEQFF
.	TRBJ1-5	TRBV12-3/TRBV12-4	many	TGTGCCAGCAGTTTCGAGGGTTGGGGCAATCAGCCCCAGCATTTT	CASSFEGWGNQPQHF
.	TRBJ1-2	TRBV5-1	few	TGCGCCAGCAGTATACAGGGTTGGGACTATGGCTACACCTTC	CASSIQGWDYGYTF
.	TRBJ2-7	TRBV6-2/TRBV6-3	few	TGTGCCAGCAGTTACGGACCGGGGAGCTCCTACGAGCAGTACTTC	CASSYGPGSSYEQYF
TRBD2	TRBJ2-1	TRBV7-8	many	TGTGCCAGCAGCTTAGAGGTGGTAGCGGGAGAGAATGAGCAGTTCTTC	CASSLEVVAGENEQFF
.	TRBJ1-5	TRBV28	many	TGTGCCAGCAGCCAGGGACCCCCCGATCAGCCCCAGCATTTT	CASSQGPPDQPQHF